This T cell receptor beta chain came from a study of blood T cell repertoires in COVID-19 (dated by TCRdb to 2019 to 2021). At the level of the whole study: Samples covering the acute and convalescent phases of COVID-19 were provided by collaborators in the United States, Italy and Spain. The repertoires were made available in a free public database intended to serve as a resource for research on the immune response to SARS-CoV-2. Sample metadata almost always included a de-identified subject ID, COVID-19 status, age in years and sex. The material from the prospective study consisted of cDNA or gDNA derived from T cells, B-cell-depleted T cells, or PBMCs. The dataset comprised deeply sampled blood TCRbeta repertoires from subjects exposed to, actively infected with, or recovered from COVID-19. HLA class I and class II types, where available, came from metadata supplied by the sample provider rather than from assay-based typing. The samples were drawn from two sources: the first 160 participants of the ongoing ImmuneRACE study, and 1,000 to 1,500 subjects contributed by 6 global collaborators. Study-wide findings and limitations: Clinical and demographic metadata were provided uncurated, with the amount varying by source and participant.

TCRbeta CDR3 regions were amplified from genomic DNA using the immunoSEQ Assay, a bias-controlled multiplex PCR. The original methods were these. The number of nucleated cells in each sample was estimated by amplification of reference gene primers within the assay. To quantify the absolute abundance of each unique TCRbeta CDR3 rearrangement, sequence reads were collapsed and filtered. Productive Simpson clonality was computed per sample as the square root of Simpson's diversity index over productive rearrangements. Imported from immuneACCESS, the table was reduced by TCRdb to in-frame sequences with V and J called. These copies leave out some clones; in studies compared against another copy, an unresolved V gene accounts for under half, and the cause of the remainder is not known. V, J and clone size reflect that table, while D and trimming were determined from the DNA. This sample gives approximately 150,000 clones in total; 88% of them show up just once. The ten biggest clones cover approximately 2.1% of the sample.

Another Seattle source contributed samples from volunteer blood donors who had recovered from COVID-19. Each collaborating institution followed its own protocols to collect whole blood in K2EDTA tubes. For TCRbeta analysis, collaborator samples were shipped as frozen whole blood, as isolated PBMCs, or as DNA extracted from either sample type. From a lookup of the germline V gene, CDR1 and CDR2 are MDHEN and SYDVKM. The CDR3, cysteine through phenylalanine, is 14 amino acids long. The only DNA kept is the CDR3, 42 bases in frame from the first base. Trimming takes 5 bases off V and 10 bases off J; junction bases not matched to a gene: 9. This clone was seen only a few times. What antigen it recognizes has not been identified. Within one base of it there is no much larger clone, and no base qualities were kept.

The receptor comes from a man between 50 and 59 years old who had recovered from COVID-19. Recombination connected TRBV28 to TRBJ1-1, with 11 bases aligning to TRBD1. The specimen sequenced was peripheral blood. The nucleotide sequence reads TGTGCCAGCAGTACCCCGGGACAGGGGGTCGGAGCTTTCTTT. Translated, this gives CASSTPGQGVGAFF.